This is a list of T cell receptor beta chains from one sample in a study of cytomegalovirus exposure and HLA in healthy donors. The table came from immunoSEQ multiplex PCR; TCRdb's copy has only in-frame clones and leaves some out. The profile shows hundreds of thousands of clones, approximately 82% of them singletons. The sample was PBMCs. The receptor set was obtained from a woman between 40 and 50 years old in good health and CMV-seronegative. CDR3s include the opening cysteine and the closing phenylalanine or tryptophan. A D gene is named only where the DNA matches it firmly. The size of a clone is reported for some rows only, either as once, few or many, or as a class for expanded clones.

TRBV5-1	NA	TRBJ1-2	once	CASSSDGTGGLLYGYTF	TGCGCCAGCAGCTCAGACGGTACGGGAGGACTACTTTATGGCTACACCTTC
TRBV5-6	NA	TRBJ1-4	few	CASSLNTYEKLFF	TGTGCCAGCAGCCTCAACACGTATGAAAAACTGTTTTTT
TRBV19	TRBD1	TRBJ2-6	NA	CASSLRQGASSGANVLTF	TGTGCCAGTAGCCTTAGACAGGGGGCGTCCTCTGGGGCCAACGTCCTGACTTTC
TRBV7-9	NA	TRBJ2-7	NA	CSSSLEPGYSTYEQYF	TGTTCCAGCAGCTTAGAGCCAGGGTACTCCACCTACGAGCAGTACTTC
TRBV6-1	NA	TRBJ1-6	few	CASSEVEESPLHF	TGTGCCAGCAGTGAAGTCGAAGAGTCACCCCTCCACTTT
TRBV28	TRBD1	TRBJ2-6	NA	CASSLPRTGPGANVLTF	TGTGCCAGCAGTTTACCCCGGACAGGGCCTGGGGCCAACGTCCTGACTTTC
TRBV11-2	TRBD2	TRBJ2-5	NA	CASSLQSGGPEETQYF	TGTGCCAGCAGCTTACAAAGCGGGGGGCCCGAAGAGACCCAGTACTTC
TRBV19	TRBD1	TRBJ2-1	NA	CASSLTRGLGNEQFF	TGTGCCAGTAGTCTCACCAGGGGGCTAGGCAATGAGCAGTTCTTC
TRBV30	NA	TRBJ2-1	NA	CAWSEWGPGAEQFF	TGTGCCTGGAGTGAGTGGGGGCCCGGGGCTGAGCAGTTCTTC
TRBV9	TRBD2	TRBJ2-3	NA	CASSVREGSTDTQYF	TGTGCCAGCAGCGTAAGGGAGGGGAGCACAGATACGCAGTATTTT
TRBV6-5	TRBD2	TRBJ2-1	NA	CASSYISGGAGHEQFF	TGTGCCAGCAGTTACATTAGCGGGGGGGCAGGGCATGAGCAGTTCTTC
TRBV7-2	NA	TRBJ1-5	once	CASSFQGTGNQPQHF	TGTGCCAGCAGCTTTCAGGGTACAGGTAATCAGCCCCAGCATTTT
TRBV10-3	NA	TRBJ2-3	NA	CAISPGTLSTDTQYF	TGTGCCATCAGTCCCGGGACTCTTAGCACAGATACGCAGTATTTT
TRBV6-5	TRBD1	TRBJ2-5	NA	CASSSPHRGKETQYF	TGTGCCAGCAGTTCCCCACACAGGGGGAAAGAGACCCAGTACTTC
TRBV19	NA	TRBJ2-3	NA	CASSGFFLPTDTQYF	TGTGCCAGTAGTGGCTTCTTTCTCCCCACAGATACGCAGTATTTT
TRBV5-1	NA	TRBJ2-1	NA	CASSLPGYYNEQFF	TGCGCCAGCAGCTTGCCAGGGTACTACAATGAGCAGTTCTTC
TRBV27	TRBD1	TRBJ1-5	NA	CASKDRVYSNQPQHF	TGTGCCAGCAAAGACAGGGTTTATAGCAATCAGCCCCAGCATTTT
TRBV9	NA	TRBJ2-1	NA	CASSVADEQFF	TGTGCCAGCAGCGTAGCCGATGAGCAGTTCTTC
TRBV30	NA	TRBJ2-7	NA	CAWRETGYFYEQYF	TGTGCCTGGAGAGAAACAGGGTACTTCTACGAGCAGTACTTC
TRBV23-1	NA	TRBJ1-1	NA	CASSQLSGHTEAFF	TGCGCCAGCAGTCAACTCTCAGGGCACACTGAAGCTTTCTTT
TRBV9	NA	TRBJ1-2	NA	CASSVEAGNNYGYTF	TGTGCCAGCAGCGTAGAGGCAGGCAACAACTATGGCTACACCTTC
TRBV6-1	TRBD1	TRBJ1-1	NA	CASSEEGAYTEAFF	TGTGCCAGCAGTGAAGAGGGGGCATACACTGAAGCTTTCTTT
TRBV28	TRBD1	TRBJ1-5	NA	CASSLIPGTGDIRSNQPQHF	TGTGCCAGCAGTTTGATTCCCGGGACAGGGGACATTCGGAGCAATCAGCCCCAGCATTTT
TRBV5-4	TRBD1	TRBJ2-7	NA	CASSSRTGSYEQYF	TGTGCCAGCAGCAGCCGGACAGGGTCCTACGAGCAGTACTTC
TRBV7-9	TRBD2	TRBJ2-5	NA	CASSLTSGKETQYF	TGTGCCAGCAGCTTAACTAGCGGGAAAGAGACCCAGTACTTC
TRBV9	TRBD1	TRBJ1-3	NA	CASSDRARNTIYF	TGTGCCAGCAGTGACAGGGCCCGAAACACCATATATTTT
TRBV7-6	TRBD1	TRBJ2-5	NA	CASSLRSDRGEETQYF	TGTGCCAGCAGCTTAAGGAGTGACAGGGGTGAGGAGACCCAGTACTTC
TRBV2	TRBD1	TRBJ2-2	NA	CASRRTGGTGGELFF	TGTGCCAGCAGACGGACAGGGGGTACGGGCGGGGAGCTGTTTTTT
TRBV30	TRBD1	TRBJ2-7	NA	CAWGTGDEQYF	TGTGCCTGGGGGACAGGGGACGAGCAGTACTTC
TRBV2	TRBD1	TRBJ1-1	once	CASSLRQGAVEAFF	TGTGCCAGCAGCCTTAGACAGGGGGCAGTTGAAGCTTTCTTT
TRBV19	NA	TRBJ2-2	NA	CASSPRVPGELFF	TGTGCCAGTAGTCCCAGGGTTCCCGGGGAGCTGTTTTTT
TRBV13	NA	TRBJ2-3	NA	CASSQDRYTDTQYF	TGTGCCAGCAGCCAAGACAGATACACAGATACGCAGTATTTT
TRBV18	NA	TRBJ1-1	NA	CASSGQPNMNTEAFF	TGTGCCAGCTCCGGACAGCCGAACATGAACACTGAAGCTTTCTTT